This TCR beta chain was recorded in a study of CD8 T cells in Susac syndrome. This CDR3 is built from 14 residues. Trimming pared 5 bases from V and 0 bases from J, leaving 13 bases between. Germline CDR1 reads DFQATT; CDR2 reads SNEGSKA (reference sequence). Recently defined diagnostic criteria for definite or probable disease were fulfilled by Susac syndrome patients. TEMRA cells were enriched by FACS, and CD4+ and CD8+ T cells were negatively isolated. An amount of RNA that ranged from roughly 0.45 to 1 ug was reverse transcribed with random hexamers. A single record per CDR3 protein comes from TCRdb applying MiXCR to the immunoSEQ multiplex PCR reads. Among approximately 190,000 distinct CDR3 sequences listed, 95% were seen once.

The genes are TRBV20-1 and TRBJ1-1; weak D call: TRBD1 (6 bases). The specimen sequenced was CD8+ T cells from PBMCs. The sequence came from a human donor with Susac syndrome. The CDR3 nucleotides are TGCAGTGCTCACCGGGGGGCCATGAACACTGAAGCTTTCTTT. Translated, it gives CSAHRGAMNTEAFF.